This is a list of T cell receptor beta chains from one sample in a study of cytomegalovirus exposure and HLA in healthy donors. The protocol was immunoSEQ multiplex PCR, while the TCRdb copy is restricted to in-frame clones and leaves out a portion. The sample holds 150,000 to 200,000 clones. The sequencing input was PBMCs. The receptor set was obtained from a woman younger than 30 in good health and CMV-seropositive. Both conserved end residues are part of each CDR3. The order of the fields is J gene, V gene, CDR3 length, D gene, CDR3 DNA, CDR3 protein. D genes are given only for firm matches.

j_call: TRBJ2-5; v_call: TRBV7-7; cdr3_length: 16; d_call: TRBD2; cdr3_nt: TGTGCTAGCAGCAAGGGACTAGCGGGGGGAATAGAGACCCAGTACTTC; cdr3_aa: CASSKGLAGGIETQYF
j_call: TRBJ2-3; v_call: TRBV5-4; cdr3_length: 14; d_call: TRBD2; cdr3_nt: TGTGCCAGCAGCTCCGCGGGGGGCGGAGATACGCAGTATTTT; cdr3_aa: CASSSAGGGDTQYF
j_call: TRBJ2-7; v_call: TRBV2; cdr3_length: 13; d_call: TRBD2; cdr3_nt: TGTGCCAGCAGCAGCGGGAGGGACTACGAGCAGTACTTC; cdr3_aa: CASSSGRDYEQYF
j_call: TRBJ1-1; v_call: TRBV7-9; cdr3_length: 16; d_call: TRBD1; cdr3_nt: TGTGCCAGCAGCACACGACAGGGGAGGATGAACACTGAAGCTTTCTTT; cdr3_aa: CASSTRQGRMNTEAFF
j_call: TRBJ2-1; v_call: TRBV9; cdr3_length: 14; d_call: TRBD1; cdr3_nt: TGTGCCAGCAGCCGGGACAGGGTCTACAATGAGCAGTTCTTC; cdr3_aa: CASSRDRVYNEQFF
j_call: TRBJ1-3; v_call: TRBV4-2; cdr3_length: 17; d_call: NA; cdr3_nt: TGTGCCAGCAGCCAAGACCCAGTAGCAGCAGCTGGAAACACCATATATTTT; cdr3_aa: CASSQDPVAAAGNTIYF
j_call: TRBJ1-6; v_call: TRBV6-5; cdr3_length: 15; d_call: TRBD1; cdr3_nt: TGTGCCAGCAGTTCCGGGACAGGGCAAAGTTCACCCCTCCACTTT; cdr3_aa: CASSSGTGQSSPLHF
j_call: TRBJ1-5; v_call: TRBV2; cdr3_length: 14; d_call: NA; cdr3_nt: TGTGCCAGCAGTGAAGACAGGGTCGGTCAGCCCCAGCATTTT; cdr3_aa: CASSEDRVGQPQHF
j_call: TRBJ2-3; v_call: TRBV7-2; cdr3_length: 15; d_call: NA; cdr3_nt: TGTGCCAGCAGCTTCACTCTACCCCACACAGATACGCAGTATTTT; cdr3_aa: CASSFTLPHTDTQYF
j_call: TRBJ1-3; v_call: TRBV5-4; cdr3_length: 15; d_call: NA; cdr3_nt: TGTGCCAGCAGCCGGGACATTATCTCTGGAAACACCATATATTTT; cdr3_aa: CASSRDIISGNTIYF
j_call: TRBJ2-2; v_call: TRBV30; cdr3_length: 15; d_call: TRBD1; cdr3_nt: TGTGCCTGGAGGGGGGACAGGGGGAGGGGCGGGGAGCTGTTTTTT; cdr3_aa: CAWRGDRGRGGELFF
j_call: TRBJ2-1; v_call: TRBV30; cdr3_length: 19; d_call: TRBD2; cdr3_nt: TGTGCCTGGAGTAAGCGGCTGAGGAAGCGGGAGAGCTCCTACAATGAGCAGTTCTTC; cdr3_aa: CAWSKRLRKRESSYNEQFF
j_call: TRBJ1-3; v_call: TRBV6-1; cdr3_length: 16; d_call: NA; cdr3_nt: TGTGCCAGCAGTGAAGCTTCCCCAGGGCCCGGAAACACCATATATTTT; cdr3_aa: CASSEASPGPGNTIYF
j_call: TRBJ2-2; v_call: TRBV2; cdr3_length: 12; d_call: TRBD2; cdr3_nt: TGTGCCAGTGGACTAGCTCCCGGGGAGCTGTTTTTT; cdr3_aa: CASGLAPGELFF
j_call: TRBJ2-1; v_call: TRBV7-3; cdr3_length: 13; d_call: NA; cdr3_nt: TGTGCCAGCAGCCGAGGACTCCAAGGTGAGCAGTTCTTC; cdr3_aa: CASSRGLQGEQFF
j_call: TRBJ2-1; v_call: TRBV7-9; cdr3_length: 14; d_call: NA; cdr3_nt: TGTGCCAGCAGCTTCCCAGGACTGGGTAATGAGCAGTTCTTC; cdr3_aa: CASSFPGLGNEQFF
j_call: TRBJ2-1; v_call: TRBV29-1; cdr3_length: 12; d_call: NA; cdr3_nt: TGCAGCGTCGCGGGACAGAACAATGAGCAGTTCTTC; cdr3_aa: CSVAGQNNEQFF
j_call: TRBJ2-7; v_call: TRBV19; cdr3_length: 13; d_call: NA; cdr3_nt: TGTGCCAGTAGTATAGGACTTTCGTACGAGCAGTACTTC; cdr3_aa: CASSIGLSYEQYF
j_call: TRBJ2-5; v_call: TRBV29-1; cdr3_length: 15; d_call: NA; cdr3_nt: TGCAGCGTTGATGTGCAGGGGATGGTTGGGGAGACCCAGTACTTC; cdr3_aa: CSVDVQGMVGETQYF